The 9 T cell receptor beta chains in this list originate from one sample, sequenced in a study of blood T cell repertoires in COVID-19. The data were produced by immunoSEQ multiplex PCR, yet TCRdb's version contains in-frame clones alone and is incomplete. There are roughly 140,000 clones in the sample; approximately 80% occur only once, and around 7.2% lies in the top ten. The sample was peripheral blood. The receptors originated from a woman between 45 and 65 years old in a cohort sampled during active or convalescent COVID-19.

The rearrangement links TRBV5-1 to TRBJ2-1; 9 nucleotides match TRBD1. The germline gives CDR1 SGHRS, CDR2 YFSETQ. The CDR3 is 14 amino acids. Losses at the gene ends were 5 bases for V and 5 bases for J; bases not matched to a gene: 5. The CDR3 DNA is TGCGCCAGCAGGCATCGGACAGGGGACAATGAGCAGTTCTTC. Translated, it gives CASRHRTGDNEQFF.

As DNA, the CDR3 is TGTGCCAGCAGCTTAGCTCGGGGGGGCCTCACCGAGCAGTACTTC. Encoded protein: CASSLARGGLTEQYF. The chain uses TRBV7-9 and TRBJ2-7; TRBD2 aligns across 8 bases. CDR3 length: 15 amino acids. Trimming cost V 0 bases and J 6 bases; bases outside gene matches: 7. Per the germline V gene, CDR1 is SEHNR and CDR2 is FQNEAQ (reference sequence).

The chain combines TRBV4-1 with TRBJ1-4; D not resolved. In germline, CDR1 is MGHRA, CDR2 YSYEKL. V was pared by 0 bases and J by 7 bases, with 18 bases between. CDR3 length: 17 amino acids. CDR3 in DNA: TGCGCCAGCAGCCAAGATTTTGGGAGGGTCGGGCGTGAAAAACTGTTTTTT. Translation gives CASSQDFGRVGREKLFF.

The CDR3 DNA follows: TGTGCCAGCAGCTTTTCGTTCCCGGGGACCCAGTACTTC. It codes for CASSFSFPGTQYF. This sequence joins TRBV11-2 and TRBJ2-5; unclear D gene. The CDR3 is 13 residues long. The germline V gene encodes CDR1 SGHAT and CDR2 FQNNGV. The V and J ends lost 3 bases and 7 bases respectively, with 12 bases between them.

Here the CDR3 reads CASSHGGNTDTQYF. The CDR3 coding sequence is TGTGCCAGCAGCCATGGCGGCAACACAGATACGCAGTATTTT. The gene calls are TRBV3-1 (or the pseudogene TRBV3-2) and TRBJ2-3; D gene unclear. The germline gives CDR1 LGHDT, CDR2 YNNKEL (reference sequence). V lost 3 bases and J lost 2, with 9 bases in between. The CDR3 spans 14 residues.

The chain has TRBV7-2 and TRBJ2-1, with 16 positions matching TRBD2. This CDR3 comprises 16 residues. V was clipped by 2 bases and J by 15 bases; unmatched bases: 10. Germline CDR1 and CDR2: SGHTA and FQGNSA. The CDR3 region has the DNA TGTGCCAGCAGCTTAAACTCTGGGACTAGCGGGGGGGTCCCGTTCTTC. Its translation: CASSLNSGTSGGVPFF.

The chain recombines TRBV19 with TRBJ1-5; tentatively, D is TRBD1 (6 bases). CDR3 length: 16 amino acids. Germline values: CDR1 LNHDA, CDR2 SQIVND (reference sequence). V lost 6 bases and J 2 bases, leaving 17 bases between the germline ends. The CDR3 DNA follows: TGTGCCAGTAGGATGGGGGCCGATGCTGGCAATCAGCCCCAGCATTTT. Residues: CASRMGADAGNQPQHF.

The V call is TRBV2, the J call TRBJ1-2; 7 bases match TRBD1. The CDR3 is made up of 13 amino acids. J lost 4 bases, V lost 4 bases, and 3 bases had no gene match. Per the germline V gene, CDR1 is SNHLY and CDR2 is FYNNEI. The CDR3 DNA is TGTGCCAGCAGTGGGGACAGCCTCTATGGCTACACCTTC. Amino acid sequence: CASSGDSLYGYTF. Combining the CDR3 with reference TRBV2 and TRBJ1-2 gives the whole variable domain EPEVTQTPSHQVTQMGQEVILRCVPISNHLYFYWYRQILGQKVEFLVSFYNNEISEKSEIFDDQFSVERPDGSNFTLKIRSTKLEDSAMYFCASSGDSLYGYTFGSGTRLTVV.

The V call is TRBV23-1, the J call TRBJ1-2; 8 bases are a match to TRBD1. TRBV23-1 is an ORF; its function is uncertain. This CDR3 contains 16 residues. V lost 3 bases to trimming and J lost 3 bases; unmatched junction nucleotides: 9. The CDR3 loop reads CASSHPRTGNYYGYTF. For the CDR3, the DNA is TGCGCCAGCAGTCATCCCCGGACAGGGAACTACTATGGCTACACCTTC.